This entry lists 20 T cell receptor beta chains sequenced from one sample in a study of blood T cell repertoires in COVID-19. Data came from immunoSEQ multiplex PCR; TCRdb stores just in-frame clones and leaves some out. Found here are hundreds of thousands of clones, approximately 91% of them singletons; the top ten hold 5.5% to 6.5%. Sample: peripheral blood. These TCRs come from a man between 60 and 70 years old who had recovered from COVID-19.

This chain joins TRBV5-1 and TRBJ2-3, with D possibly TRBD2 on 6 matching bases. The CDR3 contains 16 residues. The germline CDR1 and CDR2 sequences are SGHRS and YFSETQ. V was shortened by 0 bases and J by 3 bases, with 14 bases between the two germline ends. The CDR3 reads CASSLAPGGGTDTQYF. The CDR3, as DNA: TGCGCCAGCAGCTTGGCCCCCGGGGGTGGAACAGATACGCAGTATTTT.

The gene calls are TRBV27 and TRBJ2-7; D perhaps matches TRBD2 (6 bases). The CDR3 spans 15 residues. From germline, CDR1 is MNHEY and CDR2 SMNVEV (reference sequence). V gave up 5 bases and J gave up 4 bases, with 18 bases separating them. CDR3 sequence: CASSLTPGLSYEQYF. The CDR3 DNA follows: TGTGCCAGCAGTCTCACGCCGGGACTTTCGTACGAGCAGTACTTC.

The gene calls are TRBV5-6 and TRBJ2-3; 9 bases agree with TRBD1. CDR1 SGHDT and CDR2 YYEEEE come from the germline V gene. The trim removed 1 base at V and 5 bases at J, leaving 2 bases unmatched. The CDR3 loop spans 14 amino acids. CDR3 sequence (DNA): TGTGCCAGCAGCTTGACAGGGGGCTTAGATACGCAGTATTTT. Translated, it gives CASSLTGGLDTQYF.

The V and J genes are TRBV7-8 and TRBJ1-3; D is undetermined. Germline CDR1 reads SGHVS; CDR2 reads FQNEAQ. Trimming took off 4 bases at V and 0 bases at J, with 7 bases between the two ends. This CDR3 is built from 14 residues. In nucleotides, the CDR3 is TGTGCCAGCAGCTCTCTAAGCTCTGGAAACACCATATATTTT. This sequence encodes CASSSLSSGNTIYF.

V usage is TRBV28 and J usage is TRBJ2-2; D perhaps matches TRBD1 (6 bases). CDR1 MDHEN and CDR2 SYDVKM come from the germline V gene. This CDR3 comprises 16 residues. The V gene lost 1 base and the J gene lost 6 bases, with 15 bases spanning the gap. The CDR3, as DNA: TGTGCCAGCAGTTTATCACCAGAGGGGGATTCCGGGGAGCTGTTTTTT. Translated, it gives CASSLSPEGDSGELFF. The whole variable domain, remainder taken from reference TRBV28 and TRBJ2-2, is DVKVTQSSRYLVKRTGEKVFLECVQDMDHENMFWYRQDPGLGLRLIYFSYDVKMKEKGDIPEGYSVSREKKERFSLILESASTNQTSMYLCASSLSPEGDSGELFFGEGSRLTVL.

V usage is TRBV27 and J usage is TRBJ2-7; 11 bases align to TRBD2. Germline assignment: CDR1 MNHEY and CDR2 SMNVEV (reference sequence). Trimming took 2 bases from V and 5 from J; bases not matched to a gene: 8. The CDR3 runs 16 residues. The CDR3 sequence: CASSLGGSGRDHEQYF. The CDR3 DNA is TGTGCCAGCAGTTTAGGAGGTAGCGGGAGGGATCACGAGCAGTACTTC.

The V and J genes are TRBV7-3 and TRBJ1-5; 7 bases agree with TRBD1. Germline lookup yields CDR1 SGHTA and CDR2 FQGTGA. Trimming removed 5 bases from V and 1 base from J; junction bases left unmatched: 8. CDR3 size: 16 residues. The CDR3 bases are TGTGCCAGCAGCAAGACAGGGAGTGGGAGCAATCAGCCCCAGCATTTT. Amino acid sequence: CASSKTGSGSNQPQHF.

CDR3 residues: CASSLWGRDQPQHF. For the CDR3, the DNA is TGCGCCAGCAGCTTGTGGGGGCGGGATCAGCCCCAGCATTTT. This chain connects TRBV5-1 to TRBJ1-5, with a possible D match to TRBD1 (6 bases). Germline CDR1 is SGHRS and CDR2 is YFSETQ. The CDR3 has 14 residues. The V end was cut by 1 base, the J end by 5 bases, with 10 bases between.

This chain joins TRBV6-5 and TRBJ2-1; the match to TRBD2 covers 7 bases. The CDR3 has 15 amino acids. J gave up 7 bases and V 0 bases, and 6 bases lay outside the gene matches. Germline CDR1 and CDR2: MNHEY and SVGAGI. CDR3 DNA: TGTGCCAGCAGTTACTCGCGGGGGAGTTGGAATGAGCAGTTCTTC. Translating gives CASSYSRGSWNEQFF.

This clone was seen a single time. The chain couples TRBV19 to TRBJ1-6; D is possibly TRBD1 (5 bases). The germline V gene has CDR1 LNHDA and CDR2 SQIVND (reference sequence). The CDR3 sequence is 16 residues long. V lost 3 bases and J 6 bases, leaving 15 bases between the germline ends. CDR3 amino acids: CASSISGRGGNSPLHF. The CDR3 nucleotides read TGTGCCAGTAGTATTTCAGGCCGCGGGGGTAATTCACCCCTCCACTTT.

V usage is TRBV11-2 and J usage is TRBJ1-1; D gene ambiguous. This CDR3 has 13 amino acids. Germline-derived CDR1 and CDR2 are SGHAT and FQNNGV. The V end was cut by 4 bases, the J end by 4 bases, with 10 bases between. In DNA form, the CDR3 reads TGTGCCAGCAGCTCACAGCGGGGCACTGAAGCTTTCTTT. Translating gives CASSSQRGTEAFF.

The rearrangement links TRBV18 to TRBJ2-7; TRBD2 matches at 9 bases. The CDR3 covers 15 residues. Germline V gene sequence: CDR1 KGHSH, CDR2 LQKENI. Germline trimming cut 6 bases from V and 3 bases from J; bases unmatched to any gene: 9. The CDR3 nucleotides are TGTGCCAGCTCGGCTCTAGCGGGGTACAACTACGAGCAGTACTTC. Translated, it gives CASSALAGYNYEQYF.

This sequence joins TRBV18 and TRBJ2-3; D is perhaps TRBD1 (5 bases). The ends were cut back, 2 bases at V and 4 bases at J, with 10 bases in the middle. Per the germline V gene, CDR1 is KGHSH and CDR2 is LQKENI. This CDR3 region has 14 residues. CDR3 in amino acids: CASSPETGADTQYF. The CDR3 DNA reads as TGTGCCAGCTCACCAGAAACAGGCGCAGATACGCAGTATTTT. Using reference TRBV18 and TRBJ2-3 for the parts outside the CDR3, the full variable domain is NAGVMQNPRHLVRRRGQEARLRCSPMKGHSHVYWYRQLPEEGLKFMVYLQKENIIDESGMPKERFSAEFPKEGPSILRIQQVVRGDSAAYFCASSPETGADTQYFGPGTRLTVL.

V gene TRBV11-2 combines with J gene TRBJ2-7, with D possibly being TRBD2 (5 bases). Germline CDR1 reads SGHAT; CDR2 reads FQNNGV. The CDR3 has 16 residues. The V end lost 2 bases, the J end lost 0 bases, and 14 bases lay between the germline ends. The CDR3 is CASSLPAGGLSYEQYF. In nucleotides, the CDR3 is TGTGCCAGCAGCTTACCGGCTGGCGGACTCTCCTACGAGCAGTACTTC.

This clone was recorded once. This sequence joins TRBV19 and TRBJ1-4; the D is unclear. The CDR3 runs 15 residues. V lost 5 bases and J 0 bases, leaving 10 bases between the germline ends. The germline gives CDR1 LNHDA, CDR2 SQIVND (reference sequence). The CDR3 coding sequence is TGTGCCAGTAGTCAGTTAGGAGCAACTAATGAAAAACTGTTTTTT. Amino acids: CASSQLGATNEKLFF. The full variable domain, with the rest looked up from reference TRBV19 and TRBJ1-4, is DGGITQSPKYLFRKEGQNVTLSCEQNLNHDAMYWYRQDPGQGLRLIYYSQIVNDFQKGDIAEGYSVSREKKESFPLTVTSAQKNPTAFYLCASSQLGATNEKLFFGSGTQLSVL.

The V call is TRBV28, the J call TRBJ2-7; D unclear. V was shortened by 3 bases and J by 4 bases, with 10 bases between the two germline ends. The germline V gene encodes CDR1 MDHEN and CDR2 SYDVKM. The CDR3 sequence is 13 residues long. CDR3 amino acids: CASSLKITYEQYF. Written as DNA, the CDR3 is TGTGCCAGCAGTTTGAAGATAACTTACGAGCAGTACTTC.

The chain couples TRBV2 to TRBJ1-1, with 8 positions matching TRBD1. CDR3 length: 13 residues. The V segment lost 6 bases and the J segment 7 bases; nucleotides outside the gene matches: 7. The germline V gene has CDR1 SNHLY and CDR2 FYNNEI. In DNA form, the CDR3 reads TGTGCCAGCAGGTCTCAGGGGGCGGGTGAAGCTTTCTTT. Amino acids: CASRSQGAGEAFF.

The chain is built from TRBV5-1 and TRBJ1-1, with 7 bases identical to TRBD1. The CDR3 covers 15 residues. Per the germline V gene, CDR1 is SGHRS and CDR2 is YFSETQ. V gave up 0 bases and J gave up 4 bases; unmatched junction bases: 6. CDR3 protein: CASSLDSSGGTEAFF. CDR3 sequence (DNA): TGCGCCAGCAGCTTGGATTCATCAGGGGGCACTGAAGCTTTCTTT.

This clone came up a few times. The J gene is TRBJ2-1, the V gene TRBV11-2; 8 nucleotides match TRBD1. This CDR3 is built from 16 residues. CDR1 and CDR2 (germline): SGHAT, FQNNGV. With 4 bases clipped from V and 6 bases from J, the junction kept 11 bases outside the gene matches. In DNA, the CDR3 is TGTGCCAGCAGCTCGATTCGACAGGGGTATGGCAATGAGCAGTTCTTC. It specifies CASSSIRQGYGNEQFF.

The chain links TRBV7-2 to TRBJ2-1, with 7 nucleotides matching TRBD1. CDR1 and CDR2 (germline): SGHTA, FQGNSA. Losses at the gene ends were 5 bases for V and 8 bases for J; bases not matched to a gene: 9. The CDR3 totals 14 residues. The CDR3 is CASSGRTGDHEQFF. Written as DNA, the CDR3 is TGTGCCAGCAGCGGGCGTACAGGGGACCATGAGCAGTTCTTC.